A selection of T cell receptor beta chains follows, all from one sample in a study of cytomegalovirus exposure and HLA in healthy donors. The data were produced by immunoSEQ multiplex PCR, yet TCRdb's version contains in-frame clones alone and is incomplete. This repertoire shows under 200,000 clones, approximately 88% found once; its top ten account for around 2.8%. The sequenced sample consisted of PBMCs. These receptor sequences come from a woman aged 45-59 years in good health and CMV-seropositive. Both conserved end residues are part of each CDR3. A D gene is named only where the DNA matches it firmly. Expanded clones get a size class; other rows say once, few or many, or leave the size out.

size	V	D	J	length	DNA	CDR3
-	TRBV6-6	-	TRBJ1-1	12	TGTGCCAGCAGTAAACAGGGAACTGAAGCTTTCTTT	CASSKQGTEAFF
-	TRBV5-6	TRBD1	TRBJ1-5	15	TGTGCCAGCAGCTGGACAGGGGGGAGCAATCAGCCCCAGCATTTT	CASSWTGGSNQPQHF
-	TRBV5-6	-	TRBJ2-1	15	TGTGCCAGCAGCTTGGAGGGGCTTATTTTAAATGAGCAGTTCTTC	CASSLEGLILNEQFF
-	TRBV5-6	-	TRBJ1-1	11	TGTGCCAGCAGTGTGCGCACTGAAGCTTTCTTT	CASSVRTEAFF
-	TRBV7-2	-	TRBJ1-1	12	TGTGCCAGCAGCTTAGCTCAGTATGAAGCTTTCTTT	CASSLAQYEAFF
-	TRBV7-3	-	TRBJ1-1	15	TGTGCCAGCAGCTTAATCGGGGGTGTGGACACTGAAGCTTTCTTT	CASSLIGGVDTEAFF
-	TRBV5-4	-	TRBJ2-7	12	TGTGCCAGCAGCTTGGAAGACCGGGTACAGTACTTC	CASSLEDRVQYF
once	TRBV4-3	TRBD1	TRBJ1-2	18	TGCGCCAGCAGCCAACGTGGGACAGCTAATGGTAGGATCTATGGCTACACCTTC	CASSQRGTANGRIYGYTF
-	TRBV5-1	TRBD1	TRBJ2-3	14	TGCGCCAGCAGCTTGCAGGGGGCTCCAGATACGCAGTATTTT	CASSLQGAPDTQYF
-	TRBV18	-	TRBJ2-3	13	TGTGCCAGCTCACCACCCCCCAGAGATACGCAGTATTTT	CASSPPPRDTQYF
-	TRBV19	TRBD1	TRBJ2-6	17	TGTGCCAGTACCGAGGACAGGGGGCGCGTGGGGGCCAACGTCCTGACTTTC	CASTEDRGRVGANVLTF
-	TRBV28	-	TRBJ1-4	15	TGTGCCAGCAGTTCGTTTCGGAGTTTAAATGAAAAACTGTTTTTT	CASSSFRSLNEKLFF
-	TRBV7-2	-	TRBJ2-1	15	TGTGCCAGCAGCTCCTTCGGGATGGGCTCAACGGAGCAGTTCTTC	CASSSFGMGSTEQFF
-	TRBV7-8	-	TRBJ1-3	16	TGTGCCAGCAGCCCCGGAAACAGGGCTCCTGGAAACACCATATATTTT	CASSPGNRAPGNTIYF
-	TRBV15	TRBD1	TRBJ2-6	18	TGTGCCACCAGCCTCCGAGGGACAGGGACTTCTGGGGCCAACGTCCTGACTTTC	CATSLRGTGTSGANVLTF
-	TRBV2	-	TRBJ2-3	14	TGTGCCAGCAGTGAACGCAGGGTGGCAGATACGCAGTATTTT	CASSERRVADTQYF
-	TRBV7-9	-	TRBJ1-6	14	TGTGCCACCGCGGGGTACTCCTATAATTCACCCCTCCACTTT	CATAGYSYNSPLHF
once	TRBV7-2	TRBD2	TRBJ2-1	14	TGTGCCACCCATTTAGCGGGGGGTTTCAATGAGCAGTTCTTC	CATHLAGGFNEQFF
-	TRBV6-5	TRBD2	TRBJ2-1	15	TGTGCCAGCAGTTACTTTAGCGGGGGGGCGGGCGAGCAGTTCTTC	CASSYFSGGAGEQFF
-	TRBV7-6	-	TRBJ2-3	16	TGTGCCAGCAGCTTAGAGGGGGGGCCGGGTATAGATACGCAGTATTTT	CASSLEGGPGIDTQYF
-	TRBV19	-	TRBJ1-2	13	TGTGCCAGTAGGCCGAGAGGTGACTATGGCTACACCTTC	CASRPRGDYGYTF
few	TRBV9	TRBD2	TRBJ2-3	14	TGTGCCAGCAGCTCGTGGGGGAGGGCAGATACGCAGTATTTT	CASSSWGRADTQYF
-	TRBV5-1	-	TRBJ2-3	14	TGCGCCAGCAGCTTCGGTACCCCCACAGATACGCAGTATTTT	CASSFGTPTDTQYF
-	TRBV7-6	TRBD1	TRBJ2-3	14	TGTGCCAGCAGCAGACTGACAGGGTCAGATACGCAGTATTTT	CASSRLTGSDTQYF
-	TRBV7-3	TRBD1	TRBJ1-1	18	TGTGCCAGCAGCCTCCGGGACAGGGGGTTTGGGCAGAACACTGAAGCTTTCTTT	CASSLRDRGFGQNTEAFF
-	TRBV27	TRBD1	TRBJ2-5	14	TGTGCCAGCAGAAGACAGGGGGCGGAGGAGACCCAGTACTTC	CASRRQGAEETQYF
-	TRBV11-2	TRBD1	TRBJ1-5	14	TGTGCCAGCAGCTTAGGGACAGGGAATCAGCCCCAGCATTTT	CASSLGTGNQPQHF